This is a list of T cell receptor beta chains from one sample in a study of beta chain features in type 1 diabetes. Clones were sequenced by immunoSEQ multiplex PCR, and TCRdb holds only the in-frame ones, with some missing. The data show roughly 370,000 clones, more than 11% seen once. The sequencing input was naive CD4+ T cells from blood. The receptor source for this set is a man aged 25 to 45 in good health. CDR3s include the opening cysteine and the closing phenylalanine or tryptophan. A D gene is named only where the DNA matches it firmly. Rows may omit the clone size; those that give it use once, few, many or a size class.

D,J,size,V,CDR3,DNA
-,TRBJ2-5,-,TRBV5-1,CASSVDPLGTQYF,TGCGCCAGCAGCGTGGACCCTCTCGGGACCCAGTACTTC
-,TRBJ1-6,few,TRBV7-9,CASSLTSRQTFSSPLHF,TGTGCCAGCAGCCTAACCTCACGCCAGACATTCTCTTCACCCCTCCACTTT
TRBD2,TRBJ2-7,-,TRBV10-3,CAISDVSGGANFHEQYF,TGTGCCATCAGTGATGTTAGCGGGGGTGCTAATTTCCACGAGCAGTACTTC
-,TRBJ2-3,-,TRBV5-4,CASSPAGSSDTQYF,TGTGCCAGCAGCCCGGCAGGGTCGTCAGATACGCAGTATTTT
-,TRBJ2-1,few,TRBV6-6,CASSNPEVYNEQFF,TGTGCCAGCAGTAACCCCGAGGTTTACAATGAGCAGTTCTTC
-,TRBJ1-2,-,TRBV15,CATSRAGGVGLLFYGYTF,TGTGCCACCAGCAGAGCGGGGGGCGTTGGACTTCTATTCTATGGCTACACCTTC
TRBD1,TRBJ2-7,few,TRBV7-2,CASSLALTGAYEQYF,TGTGCCAGCAGCTTAGCGCTGACAGGGGCCTACGAGCAGTACTTC
-,TRBJ2-2,-,TRBV6-5,CASSYGTSNTGELFF,TGTGCCAGCAGTTACGGGACTTCAAACACCGGGGAGCTGTTTTTT
TRBD1,TRBJ2-1,-,TRBV5-4,CASSFHDRGHEQFF,TGTGCCAGCAGCTTCCATGACAGGGGCCATGAGCAGTTCTTC
-,TRBJ2-5,few,TRBV7-2,CASSPQPRRGETQYF,TGTGCCAGCAGCCCGCAACCCAGACGAGGAGAGACCCAGTACTTC
-,TRBJ2-3,few,TRBV13,CASSGGPATSTDTQYF,TGTGCCAGCAGCGGCGGACCGGCTACTAGCACAGATACGCAGTATTTT
-,TRBJ1-6,-,TRBV9,CASSVAARTRDSPLHF,TGTGCCAGCAGCGTAGCTGCCAGGACACGGGATTCACCCCTCCACTTT
-,TRBJ2-5,few,TRBV7-9,CASSPRGREETQYF,TGTGCCAGCAGCCCCCGGGGCCGGGAAGAGACCCAGTACTTC
-,TRBJ2-7,few,TRBV11-2,CASSPGQGLDGEQYF,TGTGCCAGCAGCCCAGGCCAGGGACTGGACGGCGAGCAGTACTTC
-,TRBJ2-7,-,TRBV5-1,CASRPGQAYEQYF,TGCGCCAGCAGGCCGGGCCAAGCTTACGAGCAGTACTTC
-,TRBJ1-5,few,TRBV7-6,CASSFKGNQPQHF,TGTGCCAGCAGCTTCAAAGGAAATCAGCCCCAGCATTTT
TRBD2,TRBJ2-3,few,TRBV5-4,CASSFTSGSTDTQYF,TGTGCCAGCAGCTTTACTAGCGGGAGCACAGATACGCAGTATTTT
-,TRBJ2-4,few,TRBV27,CARHRLRAKNIQYF,TGTGCCAGACACCGCCTCAGGGCCAAAAACATTCAGTACTTC
-,TRBJ2-1,-,TRBV18,CASSPGSAAYNEQFF,TGTGCCAGCTCACCTGGGTCAGCAGCCTACAATGAGCAGTTCTTC
-,TRBJ2-3,-,TRBV7-2,CASSSPKALLSTDTQYF,TGTGCCAGCAGCTCCCCCAAGGCGCTACTTAGCACAGATACGCAGTATTTT
-,TRBJ2-1,few,TRBV14,CASSPFLSSGYNEQFF,TGTGCCAGCAGCCCCTTCTTGAGCTCTGGCTACAATGAGCAGTTCTTC
-,TRBJ2-3,few,TRBV9,CASGQGGTDTQYF,TGTGCCAGTGGACAGGGAGGGACAGATACGCAGTATTTT
-,TRBJ1-2,few,TRBV13,CASSTAGIFNGYTF,TGTGCCAGCAGCACCGCAGGGATTTTCAATGGCTACACCTTC
-,TRBJ1-4,-,TRBV5-4,CASSLGGLNEKLFF,TGTGCCAGCAGCTTGGGTGGTCTTAATGAAAAACTGTTTTTT
-,TRBJ1-6,-,TRBV4-3,CASSQGQGNSPLHF,TGCGCCAGCAGCCAGGGGCAGGGTAATTCACCCCTCCACTTT
TRBD1,TRBJ2-1,few,TRBV7-2,CASSLNLRGHEQFF,TGTGCCAGCAGCCTCAACTTAAGGGGGCATGAGCAGTTCTTC
-,TRBJ2-3,-,TRBV19,CASSSPVSTDTQYF,TGTGCCAGTAGTAGTCCGGTGAGCACAGATACGCAGTATTTT
-,TRBJ2-3,-,TRBV7-2,CASSLGSAGTDTQYF,TGTGCCAGCAGCTTAGGGTCGGCGGGGACAGATACGCAGTATTTT
TRBD2,TRBJ2-1,few,TRBV7-9,CASSSILAGGPNEQFF,TGTGCCAGCAGCTCGATACTAGCGGGAGGACCCAATGAGCAGTTCTTC
TRBD2,TRBJ2-3,-,TRBV5-1,CASSFSSGSVPDTQYF,TGCGCCAGCAGCTTTTCCAGCGGGAGCGTCCCGGATACGCAGTATTTT
-,TRBJ1-3,few,TRBV10-3,CAISDTGAGENTIYF,TGTGCCATCAGTGATACCGGGGCAGGGGAAAACACCATATATTTT
-,TRBJ2-5,-,TRBV7-9,CACARGGTQYF,TGTGCCTGCGCACGGGGAGGGACCCAGTACTTC
-,TRBJ1-1,few,TRBV18,CASSPLGRTEAFF,TGTGCCAGCTCACCACTGGGGCGAACGGAAGCTTTCTTT
-,TRBJ1-5,-,TRBV28,CASSIRQADSNQPQHF,TGTGCCAGCAGTATTAGACAGGCGGATAGCAATCAGCCCCAGCATTTT
TRBD1,TRBJ1-2,few,TRBV18,CASSPRQGPDYGYTF,TGTGCCAGCTCACCCCGACAGGGCCCGGACTATGGCTACACCTTC
-,TRBJ2-7,-,TRBV2,CASNLGLSSYEQYF,TGTGCCAGCAACCTCGGACTGAGCTCCTACGAGCAGTACTTC
TRBD2,TRBJ2-3,-,TRBV14,CASSQDVAGGPADTQYF,TGTGCCAGCAGCCAAGACGTAGCGGGAGGGCCGGCAGATACGCAGTATTTT
-,TRBJ2-1,few,TRBV7-9,CASNELPYNEQFF,TGTGCCAGCAATGAGTTACCCTACAATGAGCAGTTCTTC
-,TRBJ2-1,-,TRBV4-3,CASSQETERESQFF,TGCGCCAGCAGCCAAGAGACGGAACGGGAGTCGCAGTTCTTC
-,TRBJ2-5,-,TRBV6-1,CASSEPVTQYF,TGTGCCAGCAGTGAGCCAGTGACCCAGTACTTC
-,TRBJ1-1,few,TRBV19,CATALSGEGEAFF,TGTGCCACCGCACTCTCAGGGGAGGGTGAAGCTTTCTTT
-,TRBJ1-1,-,TRBV12-5,CASVPPGLDTEAFF,TGTGCTAGTGTCCCGCCGGGGTTAGACACTGAAGCTTTCTTT
TRBD2,TRBJ2-3,many,TRBV30,CAWRGGSADTQYF,TGTGCCTGGAGAGGCGGGAGCGCAGATACGCAGTATTTT
-,TRBJ2-3,-,TRBV7-2,CASSLLSVAVTDTQYF,TGTGCCAGCAGCCTCCTATCGGTAGCGGTCACAGATACGCAGTATTTT
-,TRBJ1-2,-,TRBV5-1,CASSLVAGDIGYTF,TGCGCCAGCAGCTTGGTCGCAGGGGATATTGGCTACACCTTC
TRBD2,TRBJ2-3,few,TRBV2,CASKGLAAFGDTQYF,TGTGCCAGCAAGGGACTAGCGGCATTCGGAGATACGCAGTATTTT
-,TRBJ2-3,-,TRBV5-1,CASSLEGSWDNTQYF,TGCGCCAGCAGCTTGGAGGGTAGCTGGGACAATACGCAGTATTTT
-,TRBJ2-5,few,TRBV5-4,CASSLTRAQETQYF,TGTGCCAGCAGCTTAACGCGGGCCCAGGAGACCCAGTACTTC
-,TRBJ1-1,-,TRBV10-3,CATNRGMNTEAFF,TGTGCCACGAACCGGGGCATGAACACTGAAGCTTTCTTT
-,TRBJ2-7,few,TRBV19,CASSIQGGYEQYF,TGTGCCAGCAGTATCCAGGGTGGATACGAGCAGTACTTC
-,TRBJ2-2,-,TRBV30,CAWSDLMTRGTGELFF,TGTGCCTGGAGTGATCTTATGACGAGGGGCACCGGGGAGCTGTTTTTT
TRBD2,TRBJ2-1,-,TRBV2,CASSGGGGRREEQFF,TGTGCCAGCAGTGGCGGTGGCGGGAGACGGGAAGAGCAGTTCTTC
TRBD2,TRBJ2-1,few,TRBV2,CALRGSGGSVEQFF,TGTGCCCTCAGGGGTAGCGGGGGGTCTGTTGAGCAGTTCTTC
TRBD2,TRBJ2-5,-,TRBV15,CATSRLKWREGIEETQYF,TGTGCCACCAGCAGGTTAAAGTGGCGGGAGGGCATCGAAGAGACCCAGTACTTC
-,TRBJ2-5,many,TRBV30,CAWSSSGKGTQYF,TGTGCCTGGAGTTCCTCGGGAAAGGGGACCCAGTACTTC